This T cell receptor beta chain appears in the sequencing data of a study of CD8 T cells in ankylosing spondylitis (dated by TCRdb to about 2017). Context from the whole study: T cell receptor beta repertoires were profiled in healthy donors and ankylosing spondylitis patients so that disease-linked TCR variants could be found. The whole study cohort included over 85 healthy donors and 25 or so ankylosing spondylitis patients. Peripheral blood was sampled, and synovial fluid was also collected from ankylosing spondylitis patients.

The sequencer listed for this sample is Illumina HiSeq 2500. Quantitative 5'-RACE with molecular barcodes was the method used to prepare the TCR beta libraries. Per the source publication's procedure: A new computational method, built on a probabilistic model of VDJ rearrangement, was used to identify disease-linked TCR variants. TCRdb reprocessed the public reads (quality trimming at Q25 with fastp, clone calling with MiXCR) and kept in-frame beta chains. Rows with a matching CDR3 protein are joined into one entry that keeps the most common DNA and genes. What appears here as the V and J calls and clone size reflects TCRdb's work, not the paper's. The sample data list approximately 130,000 distinct CDR3 sequences, and 11% of these were observed just once. The leading ten clones occupy less than 5% of the sample. Details on this clonotype: Its antigen remains undetermined. No quality values exist for individual bases; no much larger clone is one base distant.

Including cysteine and phenylalanine, the CDR3 has 14 amino acids. Of all the DNA, just the CDR3 is kept, 42 bases in frame from base 1. The V and J ends are trimmed by 7 bases and 7 bases, leaving 17 bases between them. According to the germline V gene, CDR1 reads SNHLY and CDR2 reads FYNNEI. Study-wide findings and limitations: A TCR beta motif made up of several highly homologous amino acid variants appeared to be characteristic of blood from ankylosing spondylitis patients. Some TCR beta motif variants had previously been reported in synovial fluid and blood of reactive arthritis patients, which suggested common disease-initiation mechanisms. A CD8+ phenotype was shown by the disease-linked clones, which were found at relatively low frequencies in peripheral blood. Significant enrichment of the disease-linked clones was reported in matched synovial fluid samples from ankylosing spondylitis patients.

The chain uses TRBV2 and TRBJ2-1; a confident D gene designation cannot be given. The sequencing sample was made of blood, either unsorted or a sorted T cell fraction (not recorded which). The sequence came from a female donor with ankylosing spondylitis or in good health (not recorded which). The CDR3 protein is CASTGSNPRNEQFF. The nucleotide sequence reads as follows: TGTGCCAGCACCGGCTCAAATCCTAGGAATGAGCAGTTCTTC.